A single sample gave rise to the 28 T cell receptor beta chains below, sequenced in a study of early T cells in non-severe SARS-CoV-2 infection. TCRdb reprocessed the 5' RACE reads via MiXCR and lists one record per CDR3 protein. This sample carries tens of thousands of distinct CDR3 sequences, around 12% of them seen once, and the ten largest clones take around 2.9%. The source was whole blood, collected at baseline. These receptors came from an adult who was a healthcare worker with PCR-confirmed SARS-CoV-2 infection or an uninfected control (not recorded which).

This clonotype occurred a few times. The CDR3 nucleotides read TGTGCCAGTAGTACCCCGGGACGCAAGAACTCCCATTCACCCCTCCACTTT. Protein sequence: CASSTPGRKNSHSPLHF. This chain uses TRBV19 with TRBJ1-6; D may be TRBD1 (5 bases). The CDR3 extends over 17 amino acids. The germline V gene encodes CDR1 LNHDA and CDR2 SQIVND (reference sequence). Trimming pared 4 bases from V and 8 bases from J, leaving 21 bases between. Combining the CDR3 with reference TRBV19 and TRBJ1-6 gives the whole variable domain DGGITQSPKYLFRKEGQNVTLSCEQNLNHDAMYWYRQDPGQGLRLIYYSQIVNDFQKGDIAEGYSVSREKKESFPLTVTSAQKNPTAFYLCASSTPGRKNSHSPLHFGNGTRLTVT.

The sample holds a few counts of this clonotype. This chain joins TRBV27 and TRBJ2-3; possible D gene TRBD1, 5 bases. V lost 6 bases, J lost 6 bases, and 10 bases lay in between. The CDR3 runs to 12 residues. Per the germline V gene, CDR1 is MNHEY and CDR2 is SMNVEV (reference sequence). The CDR3 sequence: CASSPGYDTQYF. CDR3 DNA sequence: TGTGCCAGCAGCCCAGGGTATGATACGCAGTATTTT.

The table lists this clonotype with a few counts. The genes are TRBV5-1 and TRBJ2-5; TRBD1 matches at 7 bases. J lost 1 base, V lost 4 bases, and 4 bases had no gene match. Germline V CDR1 and CDR2: SGHRS, YFSETQ. CDR3 size: 14 residues. For the CDR3, the DNA is TGCGCCAGCAGCGAGGGACAGCCCCAAGAGACCCAGTACTTC. Encoded protein: CASSEGQPQETQYF.

In this sample, this clonotype turned up many times. The chain links TRBV5-1 to TRBJ2-7; the match to TRBD2 covers 15 bases. Germline V gene lookup returns CDR1 SGHRS and CDR2 YFSETQ. This CDR3 has 18 residues. V gave up 4 bases and J gave up 7 bases; unmatched junction bases: 15. CDR3 protein: CASSPGGTSGGPRREQYF. In DNA, the CDR3 is TGCGCCAGCAGCCCTGGAGGGACTAGCGGGGGGCCCCGTCGGGAGCAGTACTTC.

This clonotype was counted only a few times. The J gene is TRBJ2-7, the V gene TRBV12-3 or TRBV12-4; D could derive from TRBD1 or TRBD2 (5 bases each). The CDR3 spans 12 residues. Deletions cut 7 bases from V and 3 bases from J, with 10 bases between. As DNA, the CDR3 is TGTGCCAGCACCGGGGACGGCTACGAGCAGTACTTC. It translates to CASTGDGYEQYF.

This clonotype was detected many times. The chain couples TRBV28 to TRBJ1-6; no clear D. Germline CDR1 MDHEN, CDR2 SYDVKM. The CDR3 runs to 14 residues. V lost 4 bases and J 2 bases, leaving 6 bases between the germline ends. The CDR3, as DNA: TGTGCCAGCAGTTCGGGGACCTATAATTCACCCCTCCACTTT. This gives the protein CASSSGTYNSPLHF. Supplemented by reference TRBV28 and TRBJ1-6, the full variable domain reads DVKVTQSSRYLVKRTGEKVFLECVQDMDHENMFWYRQDPGLGLRLIYFSYDVKMKEKGDIPEGYSVSREKKERFSLILESASTNQTSMYLCASSSGTYNSPLHFGNGTRLTVT.

This clonotype was seen a handful of times. J is TRBJ2-5 and V is TRBV28; D is unresolved. This CDR3 is built from 14 residues. Trimming removed 5 bases at V and 1 base at J, with 11 bases between. The germline gives CDR1 MDHEN, CDR2 SYDVKM. In DNA, the CDR3 is TGTGCCAGCAGTCCCCTACAGATCCAAGAGACCCAGTACTTC. It specifies CASSPLQIQETQYF.

This rearrangement joins TRBV2 to TRBJ2-6; D unresolved. The ends were cut back, 8 bases at V and 0 bases at J, with 8 bases in the middle. The germline CDR1 and CDR2 sequences are SNHLY and FYNNEI. The CDR3 sequence is 14 residues long. CDR3 nucleotide sequence: TGTGCCAGCCTTAGATACTCTGGGGCCAACGTCCTGACTTTC. As protein: CASLRYSGANVLTF.

This clonotype was counted only a few times. The chain recombines TRBV5-6 with TRBJ2-7; a possible D gene is TRBD2 (7 bases). V was clipped by 7 bases and J by 2 bases, with 13 bases between them. This CDR3 is 13 amino acids long. Germline V gene lookup returns CDR1 SGHDT and CDR2 YYEEEE. The CDR3 nucleotides are TGTGCCAGCTCCGGGGGGCGGACCTACGAGCAGTACTTC. Its protein is CASSGGRTYEQYF. The complete variable domain, with remaining parts taken from reference TRBV5-6 and TRBJ2-7, reads DAGVTQSPTHLIKTRGQQVTLRCSPKSGHDTVSWYQQALGQGPQFIFQYYEEEERQRGNFPDRFSGHQFPNYSSELNVNALLLGDSALYLCASSGGRTYEQYFGPGTRLTVT.

In this sample, this clonotype turned up a few times. The rearrangement uses TRBV28 and TRBJ2-7, with D unresolved. Trimming removed 3 bases from V and 3 bases from J, with 12 bases in between. This CDR3 has 14 amino acids. Germline V gene data show CDR1 as MDHEN and CDR2 as SYDVKM. As DNA, the CDR3 is TGTGCCAGCAGTTTGATCACACCGAGCTACGAGCAGTACTTC. It translates to CASSLITPSYEQYF.

J is TRBJ1-1 and V is TRBV5-1; TRBD1 might be the D (5 bases). The CDR3 runs 14 residues. Per the germline V gene, CDR1 is SGHRS and CDR2 is YFSETQ. The V end was cut by 1 base, the J end by 3 bases, with 10 bases between. The CDR3 here is CASSLRGTDTEAFF. The CDR3 DNA reads as TGCGCCAGCAGCTTGAGAGGGACGGACACTGAAGCTTTCTTT.

The rearrangement joins TRBV28 to TRBJ1-1; possibly TRBD1 for D (6 bases). This CDR3 spans 15 amino acids. Germline V CDR1 and CDR2: MDHEN, SYDVKM. Between the trimmed V and J ends, which lost 5 bases and 4 bases, there was a span of 17 bases. The DNA for the CDR3 is TGTGCCAGCAGTCCCACCTACAGGGTGCTCACTGAAGCTTTCTTT. It encodes CASSPTYRVLTEAFF.

This clonotype was seen a handful of times. The chain joins TRBV7-9 to TRBJ2-3, with 7 bases matching TRBD2. The trim removed 7 bases at V and 12 bases at J, leaving 7 bases unmatched. CDR1 is SEHNR and CDR2 is FQNEAQ in the germline V gene (reference sequence). The length of the CDR3 is 11 residues. For the CDR3, the DNA is TGTGCCAGCACCACTGGACTAGACCAGTATTTT. It codes for CASTTGLDQYF.

Ten or more counts support this clonotype. V usage is TRBV6-2 or TRBV6-3 and J usage is TRBJ1-1, with D unresolved. Germline CDR1 MNHEY, CDR2 SVGEGT. This CDR3 is built from 15 residues. V was trimmed by 8 bases and J by 1 base, leaving 17 bases between them. CDR3: CASGKGTSRNTEAFF. For the CDR3, the DNA is TGTGCCAGCGGCAAAGGAACCTCAAGGAACACTGAAGCTTTCTTT.

In its sample, this clonotype was seen a few times. The V call is TRBV5-1, the J call TRBJ1-2; no firm D call. The germline V gene has CDR1 SGHRS and CDR2 YFSETQ. The CDR3 is made up of 15 amino acids. V gave up 3 bases and J gave up 0 bases, with 12 bases separating them. DNA for the CDR3: TGCGCCAGCAGCTCGGAGGTGAGAGCTAACTATGGCTACACCTTC. Its translation is CASSSEVRANYGYTF.

This clonotype was counted a few times. The chain links TRBV5-1 to TRBJ2-1; D unclear. Germline loops: CDR1 SGHRS, CDR2 YFSETQ. The CDR3 spans 13 residues. The V end was cut by 4 bases, the J end by 4 bases, with 9 bases between. CDR3 sequence (DNA): TGCGCCAGCAGCCCCTCCCAATACAATGAGCAGTTCTTC. Its protein is CASSPSQYNEQFF.

This clonotype was seen more than once but under ten times. The chain has TRBV12-3 or TRBV12-4 and TRBJ2-2; no firm D call. The ends were cut back, 5 bases at V and 4 bases at J, with 14 bases in the middle. This CDR3 has 15 residues. In DNA, the CDR3 is TGTGCCAGCAGTCCACTGCCTGTCCTCACCGGGGAGCTGTTTTTT. Translating it yields CASSPLPVLTGELFF.

The gene calls are TRBV4-3 and TRBJ1-6, with a weak D call TRBD1 (6 bases). Germline lookup yields CDR1 LGHNA and CDR2 YSLEER. The CDR3 has 16 amino acids. The V end lost 1 base, the J end lost 5 bases, and 12 bases lay between the germline ends. The CDR3 DNA sequence: TGCGCCAGCAGCCAAGTGGCGGGGGGCAATAATTCACCCCTCCACTTT. It specifies CASSQVAGGNNSPLHF.

In its sample, this clonotype was seen a few times. The V and J genes are TRBV7-9 and TRBJ2-5; 8 bases agree with TRBD1. Germline V gene lookup returns CDR1 SEHNR and CDR2 FQNEAQ (reference sequence). There are 14 residues in the CDR3. The V gene end was trimmed by 5 bases and the J gene end by 4 bases; junction bases not matched to a gene: 6. The CDR3 DNA reads TGTGCCAGCAGCCGCGACAGGGGTGGAGAGACCCAGTACTTC. It is translated as CASSRDRGGETQYF.

This clonotype has only a few counts. The chain has TRBV5-6 and TRBJ1-1; TRBD1 is a possible D gene (5 bases). The ends were cut back, 4 bases at V and 3 bases at J, with 19 bases in the middle. Germline V gene sequence: CDR1 SGHDT, CDR2 YYEEEE. The CDR3 sequence is 16 residues long. CDR3 bases: TGTGCCAGCAGCCCCAGGGATTGGGGAATTGACACTGAAGCTTTCTTT. It codes for CASSPRDWGIDTEAFF.

In its sample, this clonotype was seen a few times. V usage is TRBV28 and J usage is TRBJ2-2; 13 bases match TRBD2. V shed 5 bases, J shed 2 bases, and the junction held 8 bases outside the gene matches. The CDR3 sequence is 18 residues long. Germline-derived CDR1 and CDR2 are MDHEN and SYDVKM. The CDR3 spells CASSPGLAGAHNTGELFF. CDR3 bases: TGTGCCAGCAGTCCCGGACTAGCGGGGGCCCATAACACCGGGGAGCTGTTTTTT. Together with reference TRBV28 and TRBJ2-2, the CDR3 gives the full variable domain: DVKVTQSSRYLVKRTGEKVFLECVQDMDHENMFWYRQDPGLGLRLIYFSYDVKMKEKGDIPEGYSVSREKKERFSLILESASTNQTSMYLCASSPGLAGAHNTGELFFGEGSRLTVL.

This clonotype has a handful of counts. The J gene is TRBJ1-1, the V gene TRBV6-4; 10 bases align to TRBD1. The germline CDR1 and CDR2 sequences are MRHNA and SNTAGT. The CDR3 loop spans 16 amino acids. The V segment lost 3 bases and the J segment 4 bases; nucleotides outside the gene matches: 8. CDR3 loop: CASSDFGGTGATEAFF. In nucleotides, the CDR3 is TGTGCCAGCAGTGATTTTGGCGGGACAGGGGCCACTGAAGCTTTCTTT.

This chain connects TRBV6-1 to TRBJ1-2; D is unresolved. Trimming removed 2 bases at V and 4 bases at J, with 8 bases between. Germline CDR1 and CDR2: MNHNS and SASEGT. The CDR3 loop spans 13 amino acids. CDR3 nucleotide sequence: TGTGCCAGCAGTGAATCTACACCCTATGGCTACACCTTC. Encoded protein: CASSESTPYGYTF.

This clonotype was observed a handful of times. This chain uses TRBV7-2 with TRBJ2-7; perhaps D is TRBD1 or TRBD2 (5 bases each). The V end lost 0 bases, the J end lost 7 bases, and 13 bases lay between the germline ends. The CDR3 runs to 14 residues. In germline, CDR1 is SGHTA, CDR2 FQGNSA. The CDR3 is CASSLAGTYEEQYF. CDR3 sequence (DNA): TGTGCCAGCAGCTTAGCGGGGACCTACGAGGAGCAGTACTTC.

This clonotype was detected only a few times. The rearrangement uses TRBV7-8 and TRBJ2-5; D gene unclear. Germline lookup yields CDR1 SGHVS and CDR2 FQNEAQ. V shed 5 bases and J shed 5 bases, with 27 bases lying between them. This CDR3 has 18 residues. The CDR3 protein is CASSILFRSKMSEETQYF. In DNA form, the CDR3 reads TGTGCCAGCAGCATTCTGTTTAGGTCCAAGATGTCCGAGGAGACCCAGTACTTC.

This chain uses TRBV7-2 with TRBJ1-6; 9 bases are a match to TRBD1. Trimming at V came to 3 bases and at J to 9 bases, leaving 6 bases not matched to a gene. Germline V gene lookup returns CDR1 SGHTA and CDR2 FQGNSA. The CDR3 spans 15 residues. CDR3 DNA sequence: TGTGCCAGCAGCTTCTGGGACAGGGTGATTTCACCCCTCCACTTT. Protein product: CASSFWDRVISPLHF.

This clonotype appeared a few times. This sequence joins TRBV11-3 and TRBJ2-2, with 8 bases that match TRBD2. The CDR3 consists of 15 residues. The V gene end was trimmed by 4 bases and the J gene end by 6 bases; junction bases not matched to a gene: 7. CDR1 SGHNT and CDR2 YENEEA come from the germline V gene. The CDR3: CASSSRGGRSGELFF. The CDR3 nucleotides read TGTGCCAGCAGCTCCCGGGGGGGGCGCTCCGGGGAGCTGTTTTTT.

The CDR3 region has the DNA TGCAGTGCTAGGGGGGGCAGTTCCTTTTACCAGCCCCAGCATTTT. Its translation: CSARGGSSFYQPQHF. V is TRBV20-1 and J is TRBJ1-5; maybe TRBD1 (6 bases). CDR3 length equals 15 residues. Germline-derived CDR1 and CDR2 are DFQATT and SNEGSKA (reference sequence). Trimming shortened V by 3 bases and J by 7 bases, and 19 bases separated the two germline ends.